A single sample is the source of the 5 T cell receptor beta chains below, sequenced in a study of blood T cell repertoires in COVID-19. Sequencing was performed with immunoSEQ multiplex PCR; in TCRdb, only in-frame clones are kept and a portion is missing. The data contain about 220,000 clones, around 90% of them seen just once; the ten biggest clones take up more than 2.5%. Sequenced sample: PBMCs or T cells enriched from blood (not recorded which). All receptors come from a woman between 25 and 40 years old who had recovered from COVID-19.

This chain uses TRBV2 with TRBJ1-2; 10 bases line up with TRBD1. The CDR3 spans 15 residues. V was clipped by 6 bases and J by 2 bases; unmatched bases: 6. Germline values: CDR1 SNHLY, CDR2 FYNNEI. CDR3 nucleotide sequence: TGTGCCAGCAGCGGGAGGACAGGGGGGAACTATGGCTACACCTTC. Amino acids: CASSGRTGGNYGYTF.

This CDR3 reads CASSQDRFGNSPLHF. CDR3 nucleotides: TGTGCCAGCAGCCAAGACAGGTTCGGCAATTCACCCCTCCACTTT. V gene TRBV7-8 combines with J gene TRBJ1-6, with D possibly being TRBD1 (6 bases). The germline gives CDR1 SGHVS, CDR2 FQNEAQ. The length of the CDR3 is 15 residues. V lost 5 bases, J lost 7 bases, and 15 bases lay in between.

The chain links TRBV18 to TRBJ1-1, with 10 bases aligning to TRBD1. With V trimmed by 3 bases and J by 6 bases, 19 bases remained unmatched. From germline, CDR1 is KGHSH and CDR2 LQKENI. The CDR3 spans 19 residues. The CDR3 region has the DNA TGTGCCAGCTCACCGCTTCCCCACTATGGGACAGGGGTTGGAGCTGAAGCTTTCTTT. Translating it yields CASSPLPHYGTGVGAEAFF.

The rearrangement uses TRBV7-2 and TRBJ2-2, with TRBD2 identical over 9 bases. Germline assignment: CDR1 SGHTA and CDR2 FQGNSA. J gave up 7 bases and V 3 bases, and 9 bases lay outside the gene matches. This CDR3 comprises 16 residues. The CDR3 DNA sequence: TGTGCCAGCAGCTTCCTTTTGCGGGGGGGCCGCGGGGAGCTGTTTTTT. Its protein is CASSFLLRGGRGELFF.

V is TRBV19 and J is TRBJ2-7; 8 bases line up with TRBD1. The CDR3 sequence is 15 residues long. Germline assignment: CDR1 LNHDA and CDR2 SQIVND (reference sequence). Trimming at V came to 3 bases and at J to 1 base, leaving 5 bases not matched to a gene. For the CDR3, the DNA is TGTGCCAGTAGTATTGGGCAGGGGGCGTCCTACGAGCAGTACTTC. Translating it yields CASSIGQGASYEQYF.